These T cell receptor beta chains were read from a single sample in a study of blood T cell repertoires in COVID-19. Sequencing was performed with immunoSEQ multiplex PCR; in TCRdb, only in-frame clones are kept and a portion is missing. The sample lists 100,000 to 150,000 clones, around 82% occurring once. The sample consisted of peripheral blood. The source is a man between 60 and 75 years old with acute or convalescent COVID-19. The CDR3 runs from the conserved cysteine through the conserved F or W. D genes are given only for firm matches. The listing skips clone size in some rows; elsewhere it reads once, few, many or a size class.

CDR3 DNA	CDR3 protein	D gene	clone size	V gene	J gene
TGTGCCAGCAGCGCATCTACAGGGGGTATTGAAGCTTTCTTT	CASSASTGGIEAFF	TRBD1	NA	TRBV9	TRBJ1-1
TGTGCCAGTCTTAACAGGGGACGGACTGAAGCTTTCTTT	CASLNRGRTEAFF	TRBD1	few	TRBV19	TRBJ1-1
TGTGCCAGCAGCTCGACACACAATGAGCAGTTCTTC	CASSSTHNEQFF	NA	NA	TRBV11-2	TRBJ2-1
TGTGCCACCAGTGACGTCTCTAGCGGATGGGGTGAGCAGTTCTTC	CATSDVSSGWGEQFF	TRBD2	NA	TRBV24-1	TRBJ2-1
TGCGCCAGCAGCTTAAGACAGGGAGGATCCTATGGCTACACCTTC	CASSLRQGGSYGYTF	TRBD1	NA	TRBV5-1	TRBJ1-2
TGTGCCAGTAGTAAGGAGGGACAGGGAATAGATACGCAGTATTTT	CASSKEGQGIDTQYF	TRBD1	NA	TRBV19	TRBJ2-3
TGTGCCAGCAGCCGTTCTCTTCCACTTAACAGGGGACTCTCCTACGAGCAGTACTTC	CASSRSLPLNRGLSYEQYF	NA	NA	TRBV14	TRBJ2-7
TGTGCCAGCAGCGCGGACACTATAAATGAAAAACTGTTTTTT	CASSADTINEKLFF	NA	once	TRBV9	TRBJ1-4
TGCGCCAGCAGCTTGGCTGGACAGGGGGCACTGGAAGCTTTCTTT	CASSLAGQGALEAFF	TRBD1	NA	TRBV5-1	TRBJ1-1
TGCAGTGCTAGTAGGGCGGGGGGGACGACCTACGAGCAGTACTTC	CSASRAGGTTYEQYF	TRBD2	once	TRBV20-1	TRBJ2-7
TGTGCCAGCAGCTTAGATTCGAATCAGGGCTACGAGCAGTACTTC	CASSLDSNQGYEQYF	NA	NA	TRBV11-2	TRBJ2-7
TGCAGCGTAGCGAGCGGCTATGGCTACACCTTC	CSVASGYGYTF	NA	NA	TRBV29-1	TRBJ1-2
TGTGCCAGCAGCCAAGATCCAGGTCTACCTTATGGCTACACCTTC	CASSQDPGLPYGYTF	NA	NA	TRBV3-1/TRBV3-2	TRBJ1-2
TGTGCCAGCAGTCTTTATGGCAATCAGCCCCAGCATTTT	CASSLYGNQPQHF	NA	NA	TRBV12-3/TRBV12-4	TRBJ1-5
TGTGCCAGTCGGGACTCCCCTCGGGGGAATGGCTACACCTTC	CASRDSPRGNGYTF	NA	NA	TRBV21-1	TRBJ1-2
TGTGCCAGCAGTGAATCGGGGGTGGGCACAGATACGCAGTATTTT	CASSESGVGTDTQYF	NA	NA	TRBV2	TRBJ2-3
TGCGCCAGCAGCCAAGTGATCACTAGCGGGGGGATCGCTGGGGCCAACGTCCTGACTTTC	CASSQVITSGGIAGANVLTF	TRBD2	NA	TRBV4-1	TRBJ2-6